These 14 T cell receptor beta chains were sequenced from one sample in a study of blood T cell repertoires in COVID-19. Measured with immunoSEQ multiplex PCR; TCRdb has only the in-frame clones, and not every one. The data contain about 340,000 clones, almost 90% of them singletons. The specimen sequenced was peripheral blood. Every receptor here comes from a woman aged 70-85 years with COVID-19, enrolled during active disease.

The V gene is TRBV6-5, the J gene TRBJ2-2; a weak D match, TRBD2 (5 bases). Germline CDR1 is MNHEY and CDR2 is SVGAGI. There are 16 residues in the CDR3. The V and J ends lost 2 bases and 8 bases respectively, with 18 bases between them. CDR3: CASSYGNRDSKGELFF. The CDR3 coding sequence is TGTGCCAGCAGTTACGGTAATCGGGATTCGAAGGGGGAGCTGTTTTTT.

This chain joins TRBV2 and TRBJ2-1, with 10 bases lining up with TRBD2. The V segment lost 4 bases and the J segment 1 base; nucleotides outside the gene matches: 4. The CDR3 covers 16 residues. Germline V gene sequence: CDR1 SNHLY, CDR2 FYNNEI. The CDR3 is CASSGPGLASYNEQFF. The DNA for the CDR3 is TGTGCCAGCAGTGGACCGGGACTAGCGTCCTACAATGAGCAGTTCTTC.

In nucleotides, the CDR3 is TGCGCCAGCAGTCAATCTTCTGGAAGGACAGAGAAAAATTCACCCCTCCACTTT. It encodes CASSQSSGRTEKNSPLHF. V usage is TRBV23-1 and J usage is TRBJ1-6; D is perhaps TRBD1 (6 bases). Being an ORF, TRBV23-1 has a function that is uncertain. The ends were cut back, 0 bases at V and 7 bases at J, with 19 bases in the middle. The CDR3 spans 18 residues.

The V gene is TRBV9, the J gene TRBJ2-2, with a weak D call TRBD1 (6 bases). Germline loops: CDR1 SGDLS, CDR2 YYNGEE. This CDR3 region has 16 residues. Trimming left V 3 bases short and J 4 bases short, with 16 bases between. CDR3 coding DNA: TGTGCCAGCAGCGCTTATGGGGGCGAAGGCACCGGGGAGCTGTTTTTT. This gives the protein CASSAYGGEGTGELFF. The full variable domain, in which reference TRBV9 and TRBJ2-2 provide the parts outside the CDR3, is DSGVTQTPKHLITATGQRVTLRCSPRSGDLSVYWYQQSLDQGLQFLIQYYNGEERAKGNILERFSAQQFPDLHSELNLSSLELGDSALYFCASSAYGGEGTGELFFGEGSRLTVL.

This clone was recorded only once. Here the CDR3 DNA reads TGTGCCACCAGTGAGTCTACAGGTACTGCAACTAATGAAAAACTGTTTTTT. It yields the protein CATSESTGTATNEKLFF. This chain joins TRBV24-1 and TRBJ1-4, with D tentatively TRBD1 (5 bases). Germline assignment: CDR1 KGHDR and CDR2 SFDVKD. The V end was cut by 4 bases, the J end by 0 bases, with 14 bases between. This CDR3 region has 17 residues.

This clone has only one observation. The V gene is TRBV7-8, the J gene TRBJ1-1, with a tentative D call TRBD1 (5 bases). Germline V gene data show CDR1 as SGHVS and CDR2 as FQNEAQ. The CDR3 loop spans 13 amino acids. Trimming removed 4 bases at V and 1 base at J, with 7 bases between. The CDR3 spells CASSSRENTEAFF. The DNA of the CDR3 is TGTGCCAGCAGCTCCAGGGAGAACACTGAAGCTTTCTTT.

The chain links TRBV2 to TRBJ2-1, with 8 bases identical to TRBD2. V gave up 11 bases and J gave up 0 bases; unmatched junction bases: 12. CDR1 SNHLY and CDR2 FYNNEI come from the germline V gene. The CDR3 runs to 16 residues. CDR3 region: CASLESGGGSYNEQFF. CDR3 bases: TGTGCCTCATTGGAGAGCGGGGGAGGCTCCTACAATGAGCAGTTCTTC.

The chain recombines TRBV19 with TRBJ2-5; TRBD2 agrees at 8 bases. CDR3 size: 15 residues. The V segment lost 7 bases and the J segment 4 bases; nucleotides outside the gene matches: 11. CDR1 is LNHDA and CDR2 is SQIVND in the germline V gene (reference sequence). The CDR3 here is CASTAAGGAGETQYF. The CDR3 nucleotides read TGTGCCAGTACTGCCGCCGGGGGGGCGGGAGAGACCCAGTACTTC.

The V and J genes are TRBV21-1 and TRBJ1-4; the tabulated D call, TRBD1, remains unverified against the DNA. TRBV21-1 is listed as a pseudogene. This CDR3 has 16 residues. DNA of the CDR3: TGTGCCAGCAGAGGGGACAGAGTTTTTGCTAATGAAAAACTGTTTTTT. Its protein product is CASRGDRVFANEKLFF.

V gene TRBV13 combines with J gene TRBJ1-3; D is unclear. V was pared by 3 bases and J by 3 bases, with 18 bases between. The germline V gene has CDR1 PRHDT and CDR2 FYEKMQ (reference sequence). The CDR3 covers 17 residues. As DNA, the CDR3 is TGTGCCAGCAGCTTTTTGGGCGGAGGCTCGGGTGGAAACACCATATATTTT. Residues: CASSFLGGGSGGNTIYF. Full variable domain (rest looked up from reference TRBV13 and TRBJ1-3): AAGVIQSPRHLIKEKRETATLKCYPIPRHDTVYWYQQGPGQDPQFLISFYEKMQSDKGSIPDRFSAQQFSDYHSELNMSSLELGDSALYFCASSFLGGGSGGNTIYFGEGSWLTVV.

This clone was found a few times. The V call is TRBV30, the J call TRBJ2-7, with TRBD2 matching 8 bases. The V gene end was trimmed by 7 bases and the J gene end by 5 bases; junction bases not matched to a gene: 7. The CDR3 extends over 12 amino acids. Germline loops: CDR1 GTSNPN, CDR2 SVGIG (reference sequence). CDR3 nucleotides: TGTGCCTCGGACGGGGGGGGCCACGAGCAGTACTTC. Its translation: CASDGGGHEQYF.

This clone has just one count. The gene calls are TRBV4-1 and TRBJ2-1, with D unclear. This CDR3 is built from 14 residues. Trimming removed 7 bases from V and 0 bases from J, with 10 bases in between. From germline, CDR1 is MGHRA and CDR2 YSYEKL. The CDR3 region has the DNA TGCGCCAGCACCCCGACGGGCTCCTACAATGAGCAGTTCTTC. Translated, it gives CASTPTGSYNEQFF.

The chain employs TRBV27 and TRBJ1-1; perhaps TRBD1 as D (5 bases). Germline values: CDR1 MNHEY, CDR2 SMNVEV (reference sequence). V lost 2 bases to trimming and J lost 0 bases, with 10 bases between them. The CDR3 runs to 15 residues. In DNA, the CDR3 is TGTGCCAGCAGTTTAGCAAGGGGCATGAACACTGAAGCTTTCTTT. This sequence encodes CASSLARGMNTEAFF.

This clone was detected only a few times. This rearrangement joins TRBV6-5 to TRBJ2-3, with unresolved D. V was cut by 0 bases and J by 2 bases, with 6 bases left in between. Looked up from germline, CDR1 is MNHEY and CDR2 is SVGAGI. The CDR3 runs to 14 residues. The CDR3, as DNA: TGTGCCAGCAGTTACTCGTTAATCACAGATACGCAGTATTTT. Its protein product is CASSYSLITDTQYF.